The present T cell receptor (beta chain) was sequenced within a study of T cell responses to AZD1222 COVID-19 vaccine. Study-level points and caveats: Nearly half of unique spike-specific TCRs reportedly avoided B.1.351 and B.1.1.7 mutated regions. Only six people who got AZD1222 tested seropositive at baseline. Spike was spanned by vaccine-associated CD4 TCRs, with dominance at 160-218 and 743-854. Mostly white British, mostly female donors; authors suggested clonal diversity may be underestimated.

Clones were read by immunoSEQ multiplex PCR, and TCRdb kept only the in-frame ones, dropping some. This table holds about 120,000 clones, 85% to 90% found once. There are 15 residues in the CDR3. Germline loops: CDR1 MNHEY, CDR2 SMNVEV (reference sequence). V gave up 5 bases and J gave up 2 bases, with 13 bases separating them. For this clone: The target antigen is unknown.

This sample comprised peripheral blood, obtained 28 days after the second AZD1222 dose. The chain joins TRBV27 to TRBJ1-3; D is ambiguous. This TCR was sampled from an adult who received the AZD1222 COVID-19 vaccine. DNA for the CDR3: TGTGCCAGCAGTCCCGTGGACGGTACTGGAAACACCATATATTTT. Its translation is CASSPVDGTGNTIYF.